The subject of this entry is one TCR beta chain. In its sample, this clone was seen once. Its cognate antigen has yet to be identified. No base qualities exist here, and no much larger clone lies one base off it. Libraries were built with the immunoSEQ multiplex PCR assay. A mixture of 60 forward primers for TCR Vbeta segments and 13 reverse primers for TCR Jbeta segments was used in the multiplex PCR. The CDR3 region of rearranged TCR beta genes was amplified from genomic DNA with a multiplex PCR assay. On the Illumina HiSeq System, the amplified TCR beta libraries were sequenced as 87-base-pair reads. As for how the authors treated the data: A later analysis counted 75 million to 100 million unique TCR beta chains across the 550 to 800 repertoires, and some 12 million of these chains were shared by at least two donors. Raw reads were error-corrected and collapsed into unique sequences by a nearest-neighbor algorithm in which closely related sequences were merged to remove PCR and sequencing errors. Alignment of CDR3 sequences to IMGT reference sequences was used to assign V, D and J gene segments. For a sequence to be retained, at least a six-nucleotide match to both a V gene segment and a J gene segment was required. A rearrangement counted as productive if the CDR3 had no stop codons and remained in frame with V and J, and every other rearrangement counted as non-productive. CDR3 was defined by IMGT convention, running from the second conserved V-encoded cysteine to the conserved J-encoded phenylalanine. The earlier analysis of fewer than 750 of the donors excluded sequences that lacked an unambiguous match to a single V gene segment. An earlier analysis of approximately 590 of the donors called V segments functional above 56.7% productive rearrangements and segregating when the between-donor standard deviation exceeded 5%. A statistical classification framework was developed to diagnose cytomegalovirus status using the catalog of TCR beta chain sequences. V and J gene assignment, in a later analysis, came from comparing TCR nucleotide sequences with IMGT/GENE-DB human TR gene sequences. The TCRdist pipeline was used in a later analysis to assign CDR3 sequences and most-parsimonious VDJ recombination scenarios. A later analysis defined each TCR beta chain by its CDR3 amino acid sequence plus V-gene family, and excluded reads lacking a unique V-gene family. A later analysis removed roughly 590 highly shared, low-generation-probability nucleotide sequences to deal with suspected cross-contamination and a sequencing artifact. In a later analysis, a clonal expansion index for each public chain was calculated from normalized within-repertoire ranks of inferred template counts. In a later analysis, generation probabilities were computed using a VDJ recombination model fitted to out-of-frame rearrangements, and the results were checked against IGoR. In a later analysis, hypergeometric tests were used to score TCR-TCR, TCR-HLA and TCR-CMV co-occurrence, with a repertoire-size bias correction applied to TCR pairs. To estimate false discovery rates, a later analysis permuted the HLA or CMV assignments 20 times. In a later analysis, co-occurring TCRs were grouped using DBSCAN, and TCRdist sequence similarity was added for clustering within HLA-allele-positive subsets. Repertoires with fewer than 30,000 or more than 120,000 public chains were left out of co-occurrence clustering, as were about 5 repertoires with anomalous nucleotide sharing. TCRdb took over this immuneACCESS table, retaining in-frame rearrangements with V and J assigned. Such tables are incomplete; in checked studies, under half of the missing clones stem from an unresolved V gene, and the remainder is unexplained. V and J calls plus clone size are reproduced from that table; the DNA served to infer D and trimming. This sample comprises some 89,000 clones, around 84% of them detected only once. In total, the top ten clones hold 6.5% to 8.5% of the sample.

This record belongs to a study of cytomegalovirus exposure and HLA in healthy donors (dated by TCRdb to about 2017). The study in broad terms: An earlier analysis of 587 of the donors reported 250 to 350 Gb of sequence data and about 100 million unique TCR beta sequences from approximately 180 million T cells. Around 320 gigabases of sequencing data and tens of millions of unique TCR sequences were included in an early release covering 500 to 750 HLA-typed donors. Of the 300 to 400 genotyped donors, about 80% fell in the genetic ancestry cluster associated with self-reported Caucasian donors. The study was designed to test whether signatures of past pathogen exposure could be identified by cataloging public T cell receptors. The study profiled the T cell repertoires of 666 subjects by immunosequencing and related them to cytomegalovirus serostatus. Along with the roughly 710-subject first cohort, a separate validation cohort of more than 90 different subjects was used. High-throughput TCR immunosequencing, statistical association of individual TCRs with disease status, and machine learning were combined to predict cytomegalovirus infection status. In a later analysis, previously published TCR beta repertoires from 666 donors were re-analyzed and high-resolution HLA genotyping was added so that TCR occurrence patterns could be studied. Rather than drawing on any new phenotypic data, the later analysis identified candidate immune exposures from TCR beta sequences and the way those sequences occurred across donors. An earlier analysis of 500 to 650 of the donors applied high-throughput TCR beta sequencing to assess whether each TCR beta V gene segment acted as functional or pseudogenic. Alongside the repertoire data, information on donor age, sex, ethnicity and CMV serostatus was compiled. Genome-wide SNP genotypes for about 65% of the roughly 670 donors were used in a later genetic analysis, which treated that subset as a discovery cohort. All discovery cohort repertoires had been generated on a single sequencing platform. HLA typing covered class I and class II loci at four-digit resolution. Typing coverage varied by locus: roughly 620-640 donors for A, B, C, DRB1 and DQB1; around 560 for DQA1; approximately 610 for DPA1; 450 to 480 for DPB1. Four to six DR-DQ haplotypes were handled as single units for association and clustering, since linkage in the cohort was strong. On average, roughly 240,000 unique TCR beta nucleotide sequences were sequenced per donor among 398 genotyped donors of the cohort, with roughly 18% of those sequences being non-productive.

Results and caveats for the whole study, not just this receptor: In an earlier analysis of about 540 of the donors, most TCR beta V segments were observed in productive rearrangements about 90% or about 30% of the time, broadly matching IMGT annotations. The study gave a list of 150 to 200 TCR beta chains associated with cytomegalovirus. While some public TCRs were present in many individuals, most TCR sequences turned up only very rarely across donors. Only TCR beta chains were sequenced in this cohort, and the absence of alpha or paired-chain data limited detectable features. For the cohort, immune exposure information was limited to CMV serostatus. Because HLA typing was missing for some donors at each locus, association tests included only the typed subset. Cytomegalovirus status was reported to be diagnosed by the classifier with high specificity and sensitivity in both the original and validation cohorts. Compared with the approximately 710-donor mean, donors in an Asian-associated ancestry cluster had fewer N-insertions in productive TCRs, according to a later genetic analysis. A cluster of highly shared sequence variants was judged likely to be a technical artifact of the sequencing pipeline. According to a later analysis, parvovirus B19, influenza, CMV and Epstein-Barr virus appeared linked to several top co-occurrence clusters. According to the authors, the approach could potentially be generalized to other disease states and immunological phenotypes. Assigning TCR associations to individual alleles was difficult when HLA alleles, especially DR and DQ, strongly co-occurred. The earlier analysis of approximately 540 of the donors excluded over 15 rarely observed V segments, including chromosome 9 orphons, because counts were too low. Correlated functional status among segregating V segments might reflect linkage disequilibrium, but an unknown experimental factor could not be ruled out. Some IMGT-functional V segments, including TRBV6-2 and TRBV6-3, could not be told apart with the 87-base-pair reads, so those segments were excluded. In a later analysis, HLA-associated TCR beta chains showed more clonal expansion and lower generation probabilities than non-associated chains that were equally common. In vitro tests confirmed that a few of the cytomegalovirus-associated TCR beta chains recognize cytomegalovirus antigens. A further reported finding was that TCR beta sequences accurately predicted the HLA-A and HLA-B alleles for most subjects in the first cohort. Sequencing depth was assumed to be roughly uniform across donors in the presence/absence analyses, though that assumption may not hold. Most CMV-associated TCR beta chains appeared to be HLA-restricted in a later analysis, and the HLA associations seemed to be driven largely by CMV exposure. A later analysis associated 16,951 TCR beta sequences with specific HLA alleles at a false discovery rate of 0.05. In a later analysis, TCR association rates were found to vary across HLA loci, with the most associated TCRs seen for DRB1 alleles and the fewest for HLA-C alleles. An association between a missense DCLRE1C variant and V-gene and J-gene trimming of TCR beta chains was found in a later genetic analysis and replicated in an independent cohort.

The cohort consisted of approximately 690 healthy bone marrow donors. All cohort members were sampled while nominally healthy, although unrecorded immune exposures were likely present. The donor tested CMV seropositive and was one of the 289 seropositive cohort members. Each donor provided a peripheral blood sample, and peripheral blood mononuclear cells were used for TCR beta sequencing. The Qiagen DNeasy Blood Extraction Kit was used to extract genomic DNA from the blood cell samples. Its CDR3 holds 12 amino acids, cysteine through phenylalanine. Only the CDR3 DNA stays, 36 bases, in frame from base 1. Based on the germline V gene, the CDR1 and CDR2 sequences are SNHLY and FYNNEI. Compared with germline, V lacks 6 bases and J lacks 6 bases; bases without a gene match: 5.

The TCR originated in a man aged 35 to 55 in good health and CMV-seropositive. The source material was PBMCs. The V gene is TRBV2 and the J gene is TRBJ2-7, with 7 bases matching TRBD2. The base sequence is TGTGCCAGCAGGGGGTGGGGGGGCGAGCAGTACTTC. It translates as CASRGWGGEQYF.